This record looks at one TCR beta chain sequence and its context. This sample stems from a study of blood T cell repertoires in COVID-19. Study information: COVID-19 samples, acute and convalescent, were from the United States, Italy and Spain.

Sequencing was performed with immunoSEQ multiplex PCR; in TCRdb, only in-frame clones are kept and a portion is missing. The data show some 49,000 clones, about 76% seen once. The germline CDR1 and CDR2 sequences are SNHLY and FYNNEI. This CDR3 region has 15 residues. The junction had 7 bases not matched to a gene; V was cut back by 8 bases and J by 0 bases. The chain recombines TRBV2 with TRBJ2-7; 10 bases are a match to TRBD2. The receptor comes from a woman of 80 years or more with COVID-19, enrolled during active disease. The sequenced material came from peripheral blood. This chain's CDR3 is CASFLAGAPSYEQYF. CDR3 sequence (DNA): TGTGCCAGCTTCCTAGCGGGAGCTCCCTCCTACGAGCAGTACTTC.